The 26 T cell receptor beta chains below all came from one sample that was sequenced in a study of blood T cell repertoires in COVID-19. Sequencing used immunoSEQ multiplex PCR; TCRdb keeps in-frame clones, though not all of them. The sample has around 93,000 clones, 82% seen once; the top ten hold around a sixth. The specimen was peripheral blood. The receptor set was obtained from a man older than 75 with acute or convalescent COVID-19.

The count of this clone is one. The V gene is TRBV28, the J gene TRBJ2-7; 7 nucleotides agree with TRBD1. The V segment lost 7 bases and the J segment 3 bases; nucleotides outside the gene matches: 9. CDR3 length: 14 amino acids. The germline V gene has CDR1 MDHEN and CDR2 SYDVKM. The CDR3 here is CASTGDRVGYEQYF. The CDR3 DNA sequence: TGTGCCAGCACCGGAGACAGGGTCGGCTACGAGCAGTACTTC.

V usage is TRBV10-2 and J usage is TRBJ2-5; 10 bases agree with TRBD2. V dropped 4 bases and J dropped 7; count of bases not matched to a gene: 9. Germline V lookup: CDR1 WSHSY, CDR2 SAAADI. The CDR3 is 15 amino acids. CDR3 loop: CASSATSGDSGTQYF. CDR3 sequence (DNA): TGCGCCAGCAGTGCCACTAGCGGGGATTCCGGGACCCAGTACTTC.

This clone was found once. V is TRBV27 and J is TRBJ1-6; 7 bases align to TRBD1. V shed 6 bases and J 5 bases; nucleotides not matched to a gene: 10. This CDR3 spans 16 amino acids. Germline assignment: CDR1 MNHEY and CDR2 SMNVEV (reference sequence). CDR3 nucleotides: TGTGCCAGCAGGCCTTTCGGGACAGCCGATAATTCACCCCTCCACTTT. Protein product: CASRPFGTADNSPLHF.

The chain recombines TRBV2 with TRBJ1-5, with D tentatively TRBD1 (5 bases). V lost 6 bases and J 8 bases, leaving 17 bases between the germline ends. The CDR3 is made up of 14 amino acids. Germline CDR1 SNHLY, CDR2 FYNNEI. For the CDR3, the DNA is TGTGCCAGCAGGACCTCTCAGGGTAGAGAGCCCCAGCATTTT. Its translation is CASRTSQGREPQHF.

The V and J genes are TRBV6-5 and TRBJ2-7; TRBD2 matches at 8 bases. The CDR3 runs 12 residues. V was pared by 7 bases and J by 5 bases, with 4 bases of the junction left unmatched. Germline CDR1 is MNHEY and CDR2 is SVGAGI. CDR3 in amino acids: CASKARGDEQYF. DNA of the CDR3: TGTGCCAGCAAAGCGCGGGGGGACGAGCAGTACTTC.

The chain uses TRBV5-4 and TRBJ2-7; TRBD1 might be the D (7 bases). The V end was cut by 4 bases, the J end by 4 bases, with 15 bases between. CDR1 is SGHNT and CDR2 is YYREEE in the germline V gene (reference sequence). The CDR3 totals 14 residues. The CDR3 coding sequence is TGTGCCAGCAGCGCTCCACAGGGGAGGTACGAGCAGTACTTC. Encoded protein: CASSAPQGRYEQYF.

This clone was detected only a few times. The rearrangement uses TRBV10-3 and TRBJ1-1, with D perhaps matching TRBD1 (5 bases). V dropped 0 bases and J dropped 4 bases, with 15 bases sitting between them. Germline-derived CDR1 and CDR2 are ENHRY and SYGVKD. The CDR3 runs 16 residues. As DNA, the CDR3 is TGTGCCATCAGTGAGTCAGGTCCAGGGTTGGGCACTGAAGCTTTCTTT. Translation gives CAISESGPGLGTEAFF.

The chain has TRBV27 and TRBJ2-1; TRBD2 agrees at 11 bases. J was trimmed by 7 bases and V by 5 bases; bases with no gene match: 7. The CDR3 is 15 amino acids. The germline V gene has CDR1 MNHEY and CDR2 SMNVEV (reference sequence). CDR3 sequence reads: CASSLAGGSRNEQFF. CDR3 nucleotides: TGTGCCAGCAGTCTAGCGGGGGGTTCGCGGAATGAGCAGTTCTTC.

DNA of the CDR3: TGTGCCAGCAGCTTGGATCAGGAGGCAGAGACCCAGTACTTC. It encodes CASSLDQEAETQYF. The V call is TRBV5-4, the J call TRBJ2-5; the D gene is possibly TRBD2 (5 bases). This CDR3 has 14 amino acids. The germline V gene has CDR1 SGHNT and CDR2 YYREEE (reference sequence). V lost 0 bases to trimming and J lost 4 bases, with 10 bases between them.

This clone was picked up one time. J is TRBJ2-7 and V is TRBV5-4; 12 positions match TRBD1. The length of the CDR3 is 15 residues. With 4 bases clipped from V and 6 bases from J, the junction kept 8 bases outside the gene matches. Germline CDR1 is SGHNT and CDR2 is YYREEE (reference sequence). DNA of the CDR3: TGTGCCAGCAGCCTGGAGGGACAGGGGGCCGGCGAGCAGTACTTC. Its protein product is CASSLEGQGAGEQYF.

V and J are TRBV18 and TRBJ2-3; perhaps TRBD1 as D (5 bases). The germline CDR1 and CDR2 sequences are KGHSH and LQKENI. The CDR3 has 15 amino acids. V lost 2 bases and J lost 0, with 9 bases in between. The CDR3 DNA follows: TGTGCCAGCTCACCAGGGGCAGGGAGCACAGATACGCAGTATTTT. Encoded protein: CASSPGAGSTDTQYF.

The V call is TRBV6-2 or TRBV6-3, the J call TRBJ2-4, with D perhaps TRBD1 (5 bases). Deletions cut 8 bases from V and 0 bases from J, with 11 bases between. This CDR3 region has 14 residues. Germline assignment: CDR1 MNHEY and CDR2 SVGEGT. The CDR3 loop reads CASGPTGAKNIQYF. CDR3 DNA: TGTGCCAGCGGCCCCACAGGAGCCAAAAACATTCAGTACTTC.

This clone was observed a few times. V is TRBV6-6 and J is TRBJ2-1, with 7 positions matching TRBD2. Germline assignment: CDR1 MNHNY and CDR2 SVGAGI (reference sequence). With 5 bases clipped from V and 8 bases from J, the junction kept 12 bases outside the gene matches. The CDR3 is made up of 15 amino acids. The CDR3 nucleotides are TGTGCCAGCAGTGCCCAGCAGCGGGGCTGGGATGAGCAGTTCTTC. It encodes CASSAQQRGWDEQFF.

The rearrangement joins TRBV12-3 or TRBV12-4 to TRBJ2-1, with a weak D call TRBD1 (5 bases). V shed 3 bases and J shed 7 bases, with 7 bases lying between them. This CDR3 contains 12 residues. The CDR3 loop reads CASSFTGNEQFF. Here the CDR3 DNA reads TGTGCCAGCAGTTTTACAGGTAATGAGCAGTTCTTC.

The chain uses TRBV7-2 and TRBJ1-1; D is perhaps TRBD1 (6 bases). There are 15 residues in the CDR3. Germline V gene lookup returns CDR1 SGHTA and CDR2 FQGNSA. V lost 5 bases, J lost 0 bases, and 13 bases lay in between. The CDR3 reads CASSGRQAMNTEAFF. The CDR3 nucleotides are TGTGCCAGCAGCGGAAGACAGGCGATGAACACTGAAGCTTTCTTT.

This clone has a handful of counts. The chain links TRBV18 to TRBJ1-6, with TRBD1 as a possible D gene (5 bases). V lost 4 bases and J lost 5, with 12 bases in between. The length of the CDR3 is 15 residues. CDR1 is KGHSH, CDR2 LQKENI, per germline. The CDR3 region has the DNA TGTGCCAGCTCACGAGACAGCTCTCATAATTCACCCCTCCACTTT. Its translation: CASSRDSSHNSPLHF.

This clone was counted between two and nine times. The chain recombines TRBV28 with TRBJ1-4; D perhaps matches TRBD1 (6 bases). Trimming cost V 6 bases and J 7 bases, with 21 bases left between them. The CDR3 sequence is 16 residues long. Germline CDR1 and CDR2: MDHEN and SYDVKM. The CDR3 here is CASSRPEASRGEKLFF. The CDR3 coding sequence is TGTGCCAGCAGCCGGCCCGAGGCCTCCAGGGGTGAAAAACTGTTTTTT.

V is TRBV28 and J is TRBJ2-1; 10 bases match TRBD1. From germline, CDR1 is MDHEN and CDR2 SYDVKM. With V trimmed by 3 bases and J by 0 bases, 5 bases remained unmatched. This CDR3 is 17 amino acids long. In DNA form, the CDR3 reads TGTGCCAGCAGTTTGGGGACAGGGGAACTCTCCTACAATGAGCAGTTCTTC. Residues: CASSLGTGELSYNEQFF.

The chain carries TRBV29-1 and TRBJ1-1; no clear D gene. Germline lookup yields CDR1 SQVTM and CDR2 ANQGSEA. CDR3 length: 13 amino acids. Trimming cost V 1 base and J 4 bases, with 10 bases left between them. The CDR3 sequence: CSVEVRFGTEAFF. The CDR3 DNA reads as TGCAGCGTTGAAGTACGCTTCGGCACTGAAGCTTTCTTT.

The rearrangement joins TRBV24-1 to TRBJ1-2, with TRBD1 as a possible D gene (5 bases). There are 14 residues in the CDR3. Looked up from germline, CDR1 is KGHDR and CDR2 is SFDVKD. Trimming took off 1 base at V and 8 bases at J, with 13 bases between the two ends. This CDR3 is CATSDFGRGGGYTF. CDR3 bases: TGTGCCACCAGTGATTTCGGGCGGGGCGGAGGCTACACCTTC.

The V call is TRBV5-1, the J call TRBJ1-1; D remains ambiguous. Germline lookup yields CDR1 SGHRS and CDR2 YFSETQ. CDR3 length: 15 amino acids. Trimming cost V 3 bases and J 6 bases, with 18 bases left between them. The CDR3 coding sequence is TGCGCCAGCAGCTCACTCCCTCCGCCCGAAGCTGAAGCTTTCTTT. Protein: CASSSLPPPEAEAFF.

CDR3 in DNA: TGCGCCAGCAGCTTGGCCGACAGTAATTCACCCCTCCACTTT. Translating it yields CASSLADSNSPLHF. The rearrangement uses TRBV5-1 and TRBJ1-6; TRBD1 might be the D (5 bases). The CDR3 has 14 amino acids. V lost 0 bases and J lost 6, with 7 bases in between. Looked up from germline, CDR1 is SGHRS and CDR2 is YFSETQ. Supplemented by reference TRBV5-1 and TRBJ1-6, the full variable domain reads KAGVTQTPRYLIKTRGQQVTLSCSPISGHRSVSWYQQTPGQGLQFLFEYFSETQRNKGNFPGRFSGRQFSNSRSEMNVSTLELGDSALYLCASSLADSNSPLHFGNGTRLTVT.

The chain couples TRBV7-2 to TRBJ1-6; no firm D call. From germline, CDR1 is SGHTA and CDR2 FQGNSA. CDR3 length: 14 residues. The V gene lost 5 bases and the J gene lost 10 bases, with 15 bases spanning the gap. The CDR3 DNA is TGTGCCAGCAGCCCGCGACAATGGCCCTCACCCCTCCACTTT. Its protein is CASSPRQWPSPLHF. Based on the CDR3 plus reference TRBV7-2 and TRBJ1-6, the full variable domain is GAGVSQSPSNKVTEKGKDVELRCDPISGHTALYWYRQSLGQGLEFLIYFQGNSAPDKSGLPSDRFSAERTGGSVSTLTIQRTQQEDSAVYLCASSPRQWPSPLHFGNGTRLTVT.

This clone came up once. The V and J genes are TRBV11-2 and TRBJ1-1, with D tentatively TRBD1 (5 bases). The germline V gene has CDR1 SGHAT and CDR2 FQNNGV. Trimming took 4 bases from V and 10 from J, leaving 16 bases between them. This CDR3 comprises 13 residues. As DNA, the CDR3 is TGTGCCAGCAGCTGGGGCCCAACACTAAGAGCTTTCTTT. Encoded protein: CASSWGPTLRAFF.

This rearrangement joins TRBV28 to TRBJ2-1; TRBD2 might be the D (7 bases). Trimming cost V 7 bases and J 4 bases, with 14 bases left between them. Germline assignment: CDR1 MDHEN and CDR2 SYDVKM. This CDR3 is 14 amino acids long. The chain's CDR3 is CASTWGGTYNEQFF. The DNA for the CDR3 is TGTGCCAGCACCTGGGGGGGGACATACAATGAGCAGTTCTTC.

The chain links TRBV29-1 to TRBJ1-1, with 9 bases identical to TRBD1. The germline CDR1 and CDR2 sequences are SQVTM and ANQGSEA. With 7 bases clipped from V and 0 bases from J, the junction kept 3 bases outside the gene matches. The CDR3 is made up of 13 amino acids. DNA of the CDR3: TGCAGCGGGGGACAGGGCATGAACACTGAAGCTTTCTTT. As protein: CSGGQGMNTEAFF.